This is a list of T cell receptor beta chains from one sample in a study of long-term antiretroviral therapy in people with HIV. Assay used: immunoSEQ multiplex PCR; TCRdb lists only in-frame clones, some missing. The sample gives under 50,000 clones, approximately 89% of which show up once; approximately 5% is in the top ten. Source: unsorted PBMCs, taken 0.1 years before starting antiretroviral therapy. Receptor source: a woman between 45 and 60 years old with HIV. Each CDR3 is given with its conserved first and last residue. Fields, in order: J gene, V gene, D gene, clone size, CDR3 protein, CDR3 DNA. D genes are given only for firm matches. Clone size is shown for a subset of rows, as once, few, many or a class of expanded clone.

TRBJ1-5 | TRBV10-1 | - | - | CASSEATYSNQPQHF | TGCGCCAGCAGTGAGGCAACCTATAGCAATCAGCCCCAGCATTTT
TRBJ2-7 | TRBV7-9 | - | - | CASSLEGGREQYF | TGTGCCAGCAGCTTAGAAGGGGGGCGGGAGCAGTACTTC
TRBJ2-1 | TRBV7-2 | - | - | CASSLASFQSGEQFF | TGTGCCAGCAGCTTAGCGAGCTTTCAGAGTGGTGAGCAGTTCTTC
TRBJ2-5 | TRBV5-1 | - | - | CASSPGMRETQYF | TGCGCCAGCAGCCCGGGAATGAGAGAGACCCAGTACTTC
TRBJ1-2 | TRBV29-1 | - | - | CSVYESGDGYTF | TGCAGCGTTTACGAATCCGGGGATGGCTACACCTTC
TRBJ2-7 | TRBV27 | TRBD1 | few | CASSGGTGGKPYEQYF | TGTGCCAGCAGTGGGGGGACAGGGGGCAAACCCTACGAGCAGTACTTC
TRBJ1-4 | TRBV4-1 | TRBD1 | - | CASSQKSRGGNEKLFF | TGCGCCAGCAGCCAAAAGAGCAGGGGGGGCAATGAAAAACTGTTTTTT
TRBJ2-2 | TRBV15 | - | - | CATSRDRTGELFF | TGTGCCACCAGCAGAGACAGGACCGGGGAGCTGTTTTTT
TRBJ2-3 | TRBV7-9 | - | - | CASTFSGSTDTQYF | TGTGCCAGCACCTTTTCAGGTAGCACAGATACGCAGTATTTT
TRBJ2-3 | TRBV7-2 | - | - | CASSPRGPGIDTQYF | TGTGCCAGCAGCCCCCGCGGGCCAGGGATAGATACGCAGTATTTT